Listed below are T cell receptor beta chains from one sample, sequenced in a study of T cell responses to AZD1222 COVID-19 vaccine. Some clones are missing from TCRdb's copy, which holds only in-frame ones; the method was immunoSEQ multiplex PCR. The table records some 130,000 clones, about nine tenths of them present only once. The sample in question was peripheral blood, obtained on day 0 of AZD1222 vaccination. These receptors originate from an adult in good health. Each CDR3 is given with its conserved first and last residue. Each record gives: J gene, D gene, clone size, V gene, CDR3 protein, CDR3 DNA. A D gene is named only where the DNA matches it firmly. The listing skips clone size in some rows; elsewhere it reads once, few, many or a size class.

TRBJ2-3 TRBD1 NA TRBV5-6 CASSLGQGADTQYF TGTGCCAGCAGCTTGGGCCAGGGGGCAGATACGCAGTATTTT
TRBJ2-3 NA NA TRBV5-4 CASSSWMTGGTDTQYF TGTGCCAGCAGCTCCTGGATGACAGGAGGCACAGATACGCAGTATTTT
TRBJ2-3 NA NA TRBV3-1/TRBV3-2 CASSPSTIRTDTQYF TGTGCCAGCAGCCCGTCAACCATTCGCACAGATACGCAGTATTTT
TRBJ1-1 NA NA TRBV28 CASRPPGQRNTEAFF TGTGCCAGCAGGCCTCCGGGACAAAGGAACACTGAAGCTTTCTTT
TRBJ2-3 NA NA TRBV18 CASSPPFKAGSTDTQYF TGTGCCAGCTCACCACCTTTTAAGGCGGGAAGCACAGATACGCAGTATTTT
TRBJ1-3 TRBD1 NA TRBV19 CASIPGQGAGNTIYF TGTGCCAGTATCCCGGGACAGGGGGCTGGAAACACCATATATTTT
TRBJ2-3 NA NA TRBV24-1 CATSDGIVADTQYF TGTGCCACCAGTGATGGGATTGTGGCAGATACGCAGTATTTT
TRBJ1-2 NA NA TRBV24-1 CATSDRSQGGYTF TGTGCCACCAGTGATAGGTCGCAGGGTGGCTACACCTTC
TRBJ1-1 NA NA TRBV19 CASRSGQRLSEAFF TGTGCCAGTAGGTCTGGACAGCGATTATCTGAAGCTTTCTTT
TRBJ2-7 TRBD1 once TRBV30 CAWSPRTGIQYF TGTGCCTGGAGTCCTCGGACAGGGATCCAGTACTTC
TRBJ2-4 TRBD1 once TRBV11-3 CASSGTGVSIQYF TGTGCCAGCAGCGGGACAGGGGTTAGCATTCAGTACTTC
TRBJ2-7 TRBD2 NA TRBV23-1 CASSQAGTSGEIYEQYF TGCGCCAGCAGTCAAGCCGGGACTAGCGGGGAGATCTACGAGCAGTACTTC
TRBJ2-7 NA NA TRBV7-2 CASSLDRVGYEQYF TGTGCCAGCAGCTTAGACAGGGTTGGCTACGAGCAGTACTTC
TRBJ2-5 NA NA TRBV7-2 CASSFQGGQETQYF TGTGCCAGCAGCTTTCAGGGGGGCCAAGAGACCCAGTACTTC
TRBJ2-3 NA NA TRBV19 CASSIVRGTYRTDTQYF TGTGCCAGTAGTATTGTTCGAGGGACTTACCGCACAGATACGCAGTATTTT
TRBJ2-7 NA NA TRBV9 CASSVGVDIYEQYF TGTGCCAGCAGCGTAGGGGTTGATATCTACGAGCAGTACTTC
TRBJ2-2 NA NA TRBV28 CASSPRQGRRKTGELFF TGTGCCAGCAGTCCCCGGCAGGGTAGGCGAAAAACCGGGGAGCTGTTTTTT
TRBJ2-3 TRBD1 NA TRBV6-5 CASSLGQGLTDTQYF TGTGCCAGCAGTCTGGGACAGGGGTTAACAGATACGCAGTATTTT
TRBJ2-2 NA NA TRBV7-3 CASSLGRNTGELFF TGTGCCAGCAGCCTGGGACGAAACACCGGGGAGCTGTTTTTT
TRBJ1-2 TRBD1 NA TRBV28 CASSLGQANYGYTF TGTGCCAGCAGTTTGGGACAGGCGAACTATGGCTACACCTTC
TRBJ1-2 TRBD1 NA TRBV6-1 CASSEAHGGTGNYGYTF TGTGCCAGCAGTGAAGCGCATGGAGGGACAGGGAACTATGGCTACACCTTC
TRBJ1-1 NA NA TRBV30 CAWSAGAEAFF TGTGCCTGGAGTGCCGGAGCTGAAGCTTTCTTT
TRBJ1-6 TRBD1 NA TRBV6-5 CASSLDRGNSPLHF TGTGCCAGCAGTTTGGACAGGGGAAATTCACCCCTCCACTTT
TRBJ2-1 TRBD1 NA TRBV11-2 CASSLGGYRGKSYNEQFF TGTGCCAGCAGCTTAGGGGGATACAGGGGCAAATCCTACAATGAGCAGTTCTTC
TRBJ2-2 NA NA TRBV4-1 CASSQDMENTGELFF TGCGCCAGCAGCCAAGATATGGAGAACACCGGGGAGCTGTTTTTT
TRBJ2-6 NA NA TRBV6-5 CASSRAGAGANVLTF TGTGCCAGCAGTAGAGCAGGGGCTGGGGCCAACGTCCTGACTTTC
TRBJ2-7 NA NA TRBV7-9 CASSLGSLPYEQYF TGTGCCAGCAGCTTGGGCAGCCTACCCTACGAGCAGTACTTC
TRBJ1-6 NA NA TRBV5-6 CASSLEASIRNSPLHF TGTGCCAGCAGCTTGGAAGCGTCGATAAGGAATTCACCCCTCCACTTT
TRBJ2-7 TRBD2 NA TRBV5-1 CASSFDLLAGSSYEQYF TGCGCCAGCAGCTTCGACTTACTAGCGGGGAGCTCCTACGAGCAGTACTTC
TRBJ2-5 TRBD1 NA TRBV6-5 CASSPYRGGEETQYF TGTGCCAGCAGTCCTTACAGGGGTGGCGAAGAGACCCAGTACTTC
TRBJ1-2 TRBD1 NA TRBV4-2 CASSIWTGEINYGYTF TGTGCCAGCAGCATCTGGACAGGGGAGATTAACTATGGCTACACCTTC
TRBJ1-1 NA NA TRBV13 CASSPRYEGLYTEAFF TGTGCCAGCAGCCCCAGGTATGAGGGTCTGTACACTGAAGCTTTCTTT
TRBJ1-1 NA NA TRBV6-5 CASSYSTGTEAFF TGTGCCAGCAGTTACTCGACGGGGACTGAAGCTTTCTTT
TRBJ2-5 NA NA TRBV28 CASSSRGSQETQYF TGTGCCAGCAGCTCCCGGGGGAGCCAAGAGACCCAGTACTTC
TRBJ1-6 NA NA TRBV5-1 CASSLTGPDSPLHF TGCGCCAGCAGCCTGACAGGTCCTGATTCACCCCTCCACTTT
TRBJ2-3 TRBD2 NA TRBV5-8 CASSVKWGGFYTDTQYF TGTGCCAGCAGTGTCAAATGGGGGGGGTTCTACACAGATACGCAGTATTTT
TRBJ2-7 TRBD1 NA TRBV3-1/TRBV3-2 CASSQVGTGGYEQYF TGTGCCAGCAGCCAAGTTGGGACAGGGGGCTACGAGCAGTACTTC
TRBJ1-5 NA NA TRBV19 CASTLGRTVGPQHF TGTGCCAGTACCTTGGGGCGGACAGTGGGTCCCCAGCATTTT
TRBJ1-5 NA NA TRBV5-4 CASSLAGGSNQPQHF TGTGCCAGCAGCTTGGCCGGGGGTAGCAATCAGCCCCAGCATTTT
TRBJ2-3 NA NA TRBV23-1 CASSQIYRVSLRGGDTQYF TGCGCCAGCAGTCAAATCTACAGAGTTTCTCTCCGAGGTGGAGATACGCAGTATTTT
TRBJ1-2 TRBD1 NA TRBV4-2 CASSQGGYRDRGSDYGYTF TGTGCCAGCAGCCAAGGGGGGTACCGGGACAGGGGCTCGGACTATGGCTACACCTTC
TRBJ2-2 NA NA TRBV25-1 CASSRNGELFF TGTGCCAGCAGTAGGAACGGGGAGCTGTTTTTT
TRBJ1-1 NA NA TRBV27 CASSLSRGGWNTEAFF TGTGCCAGCAGTTTATCCCGCGGGGGCTGGAACACTGAAGCTTTCTTT
TRBJ1-2 TRBD1 NA TRBV6-5 CASSQGQGAFGYTF TGTGCCAGCAGCCAAGGACAGGGGGCTTTTGGCTACACCTTC
TRBJ2-3 NA NA TRBV27 CASSLWGLDTQYF TGTGCCAGCAGTTTATGGGGTCTAGATACGCAGTATTTT
TRBJ2-5 NA NA TRBV28 CASRLAGGRQETQYF TGTGCCAGCAGGCTGGCCGGGGGCCGCCAAGAGACCCAGTACTTC
TRBJ1-1 TRBD1 NA TRBV5-5 CASSLSPAYRGQSTEAFF TGTGCCAGCAGCTTGTCCCCAGCCTACAGGGGGCAAAGCACTGAAGCTTTCTTT
TRBJ1-2 NA NA TRBV5-4 CASSSLGTGYGYTF TGTGCCAGCAGCTCGCTGGGTACCGGGTATGGCTACACCTTC
TRBJ1-2 NA NA TRBV7-2 CASSLGSGNYGYTF TGTGCCAGCAGCTTAGGATCCGGGAACTATGGCTACACCTTC
TRBJ1-5 TRBD1 few TRBV6-5 CASSRQGTNQPQHF TGTGCCAGCAGCCGACAGGGGACGAATCAGCCCCAGCATTTT
TRBJ1-1 NA NA TRBV29-1 CSVAPGLRDTEAFF TGCAGCGTTGCCCCCGGACTGAGGGACACTGAAGCTTTCTTT
TRBJ2-7 NA NA TRBV5-1 CASSREWGAFYEQYF TGCGCCAGCAGCCGTGAATGGGGGGCTTTCTACGAGCAGTACTTC
TRBJ1-1 NA few TRBV15 CATSRDTIGRPNKNTEAFF TGTGCCACCAGCAGAGATACGATAGGGCGTCCAAACAAGAACACTGAAGCTTTCTTT